This T cell receptor (beta chain) appears in the sequencing data of a study of blood T cell repertoires in COVID-19. Study information: PBMCs, B-cell-depleted T cells, or T cells provided the cDNA or gDNA that made up the material.

In the authors' methods: Using reference gene primer amplification, nucleated cell counts were estimated. Method: immunoSEQ multiplex PCR; TCRdb's copy keeps in-frame clones and lacks some. V and J calls and clone size are as listed in that table; D and trimming were resolved from the DNA. The sample contains 200,000 to 300,000 clones, 85% to 90% of which appear only once. CDR3 length equals 13 residues. The V and J ends lost 1 base and 2 bases respectively, with 5 bases between them. Germline CDR1 reads KGHDR; CDR2 reads SFDVKD. Sequencing used peripheral blood. V and J are TRBV24-1 and TRBJ2-7, with D uncertain. This TCR was sampled from an older woman with COVID-19, enrolled during active disease. This chain's CDR3 is CATSDLAPYEQYF. The DNA of the CDR3 is TGTGCCACCAGTGATTTAGCCCCCTACGAGCAGTACTTC.